This is a list of T cell receptor beta chains from one sample in a study of cytomegalovirus exposure and HLA in healthy donors. Sequencing was performed with immunoSEQ multiplex PCR; in TCRdb, only in-frame clones are kept and a portion is missing. The table lists hundreds of thousands of clones, 80% to 85% of them singletons, with over 0.65% in the top ten. The sample comprised PBMCs. Receptor source: a boy under 10 years old in good health and CMV-seronegative. Both conserved end residues are part of each CDR3. Fields, in order: clone size, D gene, J gene, V gene, CDR3 DNA, CDR3 protein. The D gene is left open where the match is weak. Size tells how often a clone was seen (once, few, many) or the class of an expanded clone, and some rows leave it out.

abundance: .
d_gene: .
j_gene: TRBJ2-1
v_gene: TRBV11-2
CDR3nt: TGTGCCAGCAGCCAGTTCCAGGGTAGCTCCTACAATGAGCAGTTCTTC
CDR3aa: CASSQFQGSSYNEQFF

abundance: .
d_gene: TRBD1
j_gene: TRBJ1-6
v_gene: TRBV7-9
CDR3nt: TGTGCCAGCAGCTCTATACAGGGGTCCCTCCACTTT
CDR3aa: CASSSIQGSLHF

abundance: .
d_gene: .
j_gene: TRBJ1-1
v_gene: TRBV4-1
CDR3nt: TGCGCCAGCAGCCAAGGGGAGGTATTTATAGGCACTGAAGCTTTCTTT
CDR3aa: CASSQGEVFIGTEAFF

abundance: few
d_gene: .
j_gene: TRBJ1-5
v_gene: TRBV7-9
CDR3nt: TGTGCCAGCAGCTTAGTTGGGCTGGGGAGTTGGCAGCCCCAGCATTTT
CDR3aa: CASSLVGLGSWQPQHF

abundance: .
d_gene: TRBD1
j_gene: TRBJ1-2
v_gene: TRBV28
CDR3nt: TGTGCCAGCAGTTTATCGAGACAGGGGCAAGGCTACACCTTC
CDR3aa: CASSLSRQGQGYTF

abundance: once
d_gene: TRBD1
j_gene: TRBJ2-7
v_gene: TRBV2
CDR3nt: TGTGCCAGCGGGTTCGGGACAGGGTACGAGCAGTACTTC
CDR3aa: CASGFGTGYEQYF

abundance: once
d_gene: TRBD1
j_gene: TRBJ1-1
v_gene: TRBV11-3
CDR3nt: TGTGCCAGCAGCCGAGGGGGCGCTAACACTGAAGCTTTCTTT
CDR3aa: CASSRGGANTEAFF

abundance: .
d_gene: .
j_gene: TRBJ2-7
v_gene: TRBV7-9
CDR3nt: TGTTCCAGCAGCTTAGCGATCAGTTACGAGCAGTACTTC
CDR3aa: CSSSLAISYEQYF

abundance: .
d_gene: .
j_gene: TRBJ1-2
v_gene: TRBV5-4
CDR3nt: TGTGCCAGCAGCTTGGGCAGGCCGAGCCCCCATGGCTACACCTTC
CDR3aa: CASSLGRPSPHGYTF

abundance: .
d_gene: .
j_gene: TRBJ1-2
v_gene: TRBV5-1
CDR3nt: TGCGCCAGCAGCTGGGGACCAGGGAGGTATGGCTACACCTTC
CDR3aa: CASSWGPGRYGYTF

abundance: .
d_gene: TRBD1
j_gene: TRBJ2-5
v_gene: TRBV5-6
CDR3nt: TGTGCCAGCAGCCGGGACAGGGACGAGACCCAGTACTTC
CDR3aa: CASSRDRDETQYF

abundance: .
d_gene: TRBD2
j_gene: TRBJ2-5
v_gene: TRBV30
CDR3nt: TGTGCCTTTGACGGCAGCGGGGGGATCCAAGAGACCCAGTACTTC
CDR3aa: CAFDGSGGIQETQYF

abundance: .
d_gene: .
j_gene: TRBJ1-2
v_gene: TRBV7-9
CDR3nt: TGTGCCAGCAGCTACAGAGATTATGGCTACACCTTC
CDR3aa: CASSYRDYGYTF

abundance: once
d_gene: TRBD2
j_gene: TRBJ2-1
v_gene: TRBV5-1
CDR3nt: TGCGCCAGCAGCTCCGTAGCGGGGGGAAACAATGAGCAGTTCTTC
CDR3aa: CASSSVAGGNNEQFF

abundance: .
d_gene: .
j_gene: TRBJ1-2
v_gene: TRBV30
CDR3nt: TGTGCCTGGAGTGTATCAGGGTATGGCTACACCTTC
CDR3aa: CAWSVSGYGYTF

abundance: .
d_gene: TRBD1
j_gene: TRBJ1-2
v_gene: TRBV6-1
CDR3nt: TGTGCCAGCAGCGAATGGACAGGGCCAAACTATGGCTACACCTTC
CDR3aa: CASSEWTGPNYGYTF

abundance: few
d_gene: TRBD1
j_gene: TRBJ1-4
v_gene: TRBV6-1
CDR3nt: TGTGCCAGCAGTGTAGGGACAGGGTATGAAAAACTGTTTTTT
CDR3aa: CASSVGTGYEKLFF

abundance: few
d_gene: .
j_gene: TRBJ2-7
v_gene: TRBV6-1
CDR3nt: TGTGCCAGCAGTGAAGCCTTGGACTCATCCTACGAGCAGTACTTC
CDR3aa: CASSEALDSSYEQYF

abundance: .
d_gene: .
j_gene: TRBJ1-2
v_gene: TRBV6-6
CDR3nt: TGTGCCAGCAGTTACAGAGAGGGTAGAGGCTATGGCTACACCTTC
CDR3aa: CASSYREGRGYGYTF

abundance: .
d_gene: TRBD2
j_gene: TRBJ2-1
v_gene: TRBV9
CDR3nt: TGTGCCAGCAGCGGGGGACAGGGACTAGCGGGAGGGCCTGGAAGCTCCTACAATGAGCAGTTCTTC
CDR3aa: CASSGGQGLAGGPGSSYNEQFF

abundance: .
d_gene: .
j_gene: TRBJ1-2
v_gene: TRBV2
CDR3nt: TGTGCCAGCAGTGATATGACAGGTACCTATGGTTACACCTTC
CDR3aa: CASSDMTGTYGYTF

abundance: .
d_gene: TRBD1
j_gene: TRBJ1-2
v_gene: TRBV19
CDR3nt: TGTGCCAGTAGTTTGGACAGGCCCGCGACAAGTGGCTACACCTTC
CDR3aa: CASSLDRPATSGYTF

abundance: .
d_gene: .
j_gene: TRBJ1-5
v_gene: TRBV19
CDR3nt: TGTGCCAGTAGTATTGCGGGGCAGCCCCAGCATTTT
CDR3aa: CASSIAGQPQHF

abundance: .
d_gene: TRBD1
j_gene: TRBJ2-1
v_gene: TRBV18
CDR3nt: TGTGCCAGCTCACCACGACAGGGGGATGAGCAGTTCTTC
CDR3aa: CASSPRQGDEQFF

abundance: once
d_gene: TRBD2
j_gene: TRBJ2-3
v_gene: TRBV5-1
CDR3nt: TGCGCCAGCAGCCCGAGGACTAGCGGGGGCTCAGATACGCAGTATTTT
CDR3aa: CASSPRTSGGSDTQYF

abundance: .
d_gene: TRBD2
j_gene: TRBJ2-1
v_gene: TRBV13
CDR3nt: TGTGCCAGCAGCCTCCCTCCGTTTACTAGCGGGAAGGACAATGAGCAGTTCTTC
CDR3aa: CASSLPPFTSGKDNEQFF

abundance: .
d_gene: .
j_gene: TRBJ2-5
v_gene: TRBV20-1
CDR3nt: TGCAGTGTCCGCGGGCAAGAGACCCAGTACTTC
CDR3aa: CSVRGQETQYF

abundance: few
d_gene: .
j_gene: TRBJ2-7
v_gene: TRBV2
CDR3nt: TGTGCCAGCAGTGAACTGAGAGCGGGCTATACCTACGAGCAGTACTTC
CDR3aa: CASSELRAGYTYEQYF

abundance: .
d_gene: .
j_gene: TRBJ2-1
v_gene: TRBV25-1
CDR3nt: TGTGCCAGCAGTGAAATTCCGGGGTTGGGGAATGAGCAGTTCTTC
CDR3aa: CASSEIPGLGNEQFF

abundance: .
d_gene: .
j_gene: TRBJ2-7
v_gene: TRBV2
CDR3nt: TGTGCCAGCAGCGACGGAGACAGCTTCCACGAGCAGTACTTC
CDR3aa: CASSDGDSFHEQYF

abundance: once
d_gene: TRBD2
j_gene: TRBJ2-5
v_gene: TRBV11-2
CDR3nt: TGTGCCAGCAGCGACGGACTAGCGGGGGGCACTGAGACCCAGTACTTC
CDR3aa: CASSDGLAGGTETQYF

abundance: .
d_gene: TRBD2
j_gene: TRBJ2-7
v_gene: TRBV11-3
CDR3nt: TGTGCCAGCAGCTCGAAATGGACTAGCGGGAGTATAAGGGAGCAGTACTTC
CDR3aa: CASSSKWTSGSIREQYF

abundance: .
d_gene: TRBD1
j_gene: TRBJ2-5
v_gene: TRBV27
CDR3nt: TGTGCCAGCAGTACCACTTGGACAGGGCAGGAAGAGACCCAGTACTTC
CDR3aa: CASSTTWTGQEETQYF

abundance: .
d_gene: TRBD1
j_gene: TRBJ2-7
v_gene: TRBV13
CDR3nt: TGTGCCAGTCACGGGGGGGGGACAGGGGACTACGAGCAGTACTTC
CDR3aa: CASHGGGTGDYEQYF

abundance: .
d_gene: .
j_gene: TRBJ1-2
v_gene: TRBV5-1
CDR3nt: TGCGCCAGCAGCGCCGATGGTTTTAGAGGCTACACCTTC
CDR3aa: CASSADGFRGYTF

abundance: .
d_gene: .
j_gene: TRBJ2-7
v_gene: TRBV5-1
CDR3nt: TGCGCCAGCAGGTTCACTGGGACATCCCACGAGCAGTACTTC
CDR3aa: CASRFTGTSHEQYF

abundance: .
d_gene: .
j_gene: TRBJ1-5
v_gene: TRBV7-2
CDR3nt: TGTGCCAGCAGCTCCTCGGACAGCGCTCATCAGCCCCAGCATTTT
CDR3aa: CASSSSDSAHQPQHF

abundance: .
d_gene: TRBD2
j_gene: TRBJ2-7
v_gene: TRBV11-2
CDR3nt: TGTGCCAGCAGCTTAGATAGCCTAGCGGGGAGCTCCTACGAGCAGTACTTC
CDR3aa: CASSLDSLAGSSYEQYF

abundance: .
d_gene: .
j_gene: TRBJ2-1
v_gene: TRBV2
CDR3nt: TGTGCCAGCAGTGTGCGGCATTATGAGCAGTTCTTC
CDR3aa: CASSVRHYEQFF

abundance: .
d_gene: TRBD2
j_gene: TRBJ2-3
v_gene: TRBV6-5
CDR3nt: TGTGCCAGCAGTTACGCCACTAGCGGTAGCACAGATACGCAGTATTTT
CDR3aa: CASSYATSGSTDTQYF

abundance: few
d_gene: .
j_gene: TRBJ1-1
v_gene: TRBV2
CDR3nt: TGTGCCAGCAGTGGCTCCAGGGGTGGCACTGAAGCTTTCTTT
CDR3aa: CASSGSRGGTEAFF